The 8 T cell receptor beta chains listed next were all sequenced from one sample in a study of neurological immune-mediated disorders. TCRdb recomputed calls from the 5' RACE reads with MiXCR, one row per CDR3 protein. The sample includes more than 45,000 distinct CDR3 sequences, roughly 10% of them seen just once. The sequencing sample was made of PBMCs. The source is a man aged 60 to 75 in good health.

Many counts were recorded for this clonotype. This chain connects TRBV20-1 to TRBJ1-1; 8 bases line up with TRBD1. The CDR3 has 14 amino acids. Germline V gene data show CDR1 as DFQATT and CDR2 as SNEGSKA (reference sequence). With V trimmed by 3 bases and J by 0 bases, 3 bases remained unmatched. Here the CDR3 reads CSASAGGMNTEAFF. The CDR3 region has the DNA TGCAGTGCTAGCGCAGGGGGCATGAACACTGAAGCTTTCTTT.

This clonotype came up many times. The rearrangement joins TRBV6-5 to TRBJ1-1; 7 positions match TRBD1. The V gene end was trimmed by 7 bases and the J gene end by 0 bases; junction bases not matched to a gene: 2. The V gene's germline CDR1 is MNHEY and CDR2 SVGAGI. The CDR3 length is 13 residues. This CDR3 is CASMTGLNTEAFF. DNA for the CDR3: TGTGCCAGCATGACAGGGTTGAACACTGAAGCTTTCTTT.

This clonotype came up many times. The J gene is TRBJ1-1, the V gene TRBV20-1, with TRBD1 matching 8 bases. The CDR3 consists of 14 residues. V lost 3 bases and J lost 5; bases outside the gene matches: 8. CDR1 is DFQATT and CDR2 is SNEGSKA in the germline V gene (reference sequence). Written as DNA, the CDR3 is TGCAGTGCTAGGTACAGGGGGGGGAAGACTGAAGCTTTCTTT. Translation gives CSARYRGGKTEAFF.

This clonotype was recorded many times. The genes are TRBV6-5 and TRBJ2-5; the D gene is possibly TRBD2 (5 bases). The CDR3 sequence is 12 residues long. The germline gives CDR1 MNHEY, CDR2 SVGAGI. Trimming removed 8 bases at V and 7 bases at J, with 14 bases between. The CDR3 DNA is TGTGCCAGCGGGAGTGGCTCCGGGACCCAGTACTTC. Protein: CASGSGSGTQYF.

This clonotype was seen many times. The chain carries TRBV4-3 and TRBJ2-3; D is perhaps TRBD1 (5 bases). V lost 4 bases and J lost 0, with 14 bases in between. Germline V CDR1 and CDR2: LGHNA, YSLEER. The CDR3 has 16 amino acids. The CDR3 coding sequence is TGCGCCAGCAGCCGAGGACATGCGACTAGCACAGATACGCAGTATTTT. Amino acid sequence: CASSRGHATSTDTQYF.

The chain couples TRBV2 to TRBJ2-4; no reliable D call. Per germline, CDR1 SNHLY and CDR2 FYNNEI. V lost 3 bases and J 0 bases, leaving 12 bases between the germline ends. This CDR3 has 16 residues. Here the CDR3 DNA reads TGTGCCAGCAGTGAGCAGACATTACTAGCCAAAAACATTCAGTACTTC. Translated: CASSEQTLLAKNIQYF.

This clonotype was observed at least ten times. The chain couples TRBV20-1 to TRBJ2-1, with 7 bases lining up with TRBD2. CDR3 length equals 14 residues. Trimming took 2 bases from V and 7 from J; bases not matched to a gene: 8. Germline V gene sequence: CDR1 DFQATT, CDR2 SNEGSKA (reference sequence). CDR3 DNA sequence: TGCAGTGCTAGATCTAGCGGAACCGGGAATGAGCAGTTCTTC. Its translation: CSARSSGTGNEQFF.

This clonotype was found many times. The V and J genes are TRBV2 and TRBJ1-5; TRBD1 matches at 7 bases. V lost 7 bases and J lost 3; bases outside the gene matches: 6. The V gene's germline CDR1 is SNHLY and CDR2 FYNNEI. The CDR3 spans 14 residues. The CDR3 DNA reads as TGTGCCAGCAACAGACAGGGCGTCAATCAGCCCCAGCATTTT. Residues: CASNRQGVNQPQHF.